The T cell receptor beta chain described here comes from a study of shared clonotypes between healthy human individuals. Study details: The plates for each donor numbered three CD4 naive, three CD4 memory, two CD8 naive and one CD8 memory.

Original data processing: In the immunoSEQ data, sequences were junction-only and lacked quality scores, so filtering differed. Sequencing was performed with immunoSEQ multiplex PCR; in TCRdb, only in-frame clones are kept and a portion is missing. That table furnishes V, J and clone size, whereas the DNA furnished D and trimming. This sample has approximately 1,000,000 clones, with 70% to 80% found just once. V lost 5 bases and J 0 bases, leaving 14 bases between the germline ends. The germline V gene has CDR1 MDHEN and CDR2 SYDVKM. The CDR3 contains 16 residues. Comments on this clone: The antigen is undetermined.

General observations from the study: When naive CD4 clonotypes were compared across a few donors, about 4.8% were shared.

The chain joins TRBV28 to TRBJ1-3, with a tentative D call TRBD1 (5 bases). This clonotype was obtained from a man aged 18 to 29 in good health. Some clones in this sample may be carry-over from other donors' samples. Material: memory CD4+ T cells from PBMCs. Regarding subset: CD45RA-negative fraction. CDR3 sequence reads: CASSQGLPSSGNTIYF. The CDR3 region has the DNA TGTGCCAGCAGTCAGGGACTCCCGAGCTCTGGAAACACCATATATTTT.